The source of this TCR beta chain is a study of CD8 T cells in Susac syndrome. CD8+ and CD4+ T cells taken from blood had their TCR beta sequenced. The junction had 14 bases not matched to a gene; V was cut back by 5 bases and J by 12 bases. This CDR3 has 14 residues. Germline V lookup: CDR1 MDHEN, CDR2 SYDVKM. Random hexamers were used to reverse transcribe an amount of about 0.5 to 1 ug RNA. It was immunoSEQ multiplex PCR that amplified TCR beta CDR3 across 54 Vbeta and 13 Jbeta. TCRdb reprocessed the immunoSEQ multiplex PCR reads with MiXCR, giving one entry per CDR3 protein. The table has 180,000 or so distinct CDR3 sequences, over 85% seen once. Study results and caveats: Individuals included in the TCR sequencing and HLA analysis were acknowledged by the study to be relatively few in number.

On this clonotype itself: Its target is unknown.

The J gene is TRBJ1-2, the V gene TRBV28; 8 nucleotides align to TRBD1. The sequencing sample was made of CD4+ T cells from PBMCs. The TCR sequence derives from a human donor in good health. CDR3 amino acids: CASSPTSGQGPNTF. CDR3 bases: TGTGCCAGCAGTCCAACCTCAGGACAGGGTCCAAACACCTTC.